The clone carrying this TCR beta chain was recorded many times. Its matching antigen is unknown. It was by 5'RACE with 10-nucleotide random UMIs that the cDNA was made. TCRdb analysed the 5' RACE reads with MiXCR anew, one entry per CDR3 protein. The data contain about 39,000 distinct CDR3 sequences, about 7% of them seen just once; the ten biggest clones take up 5.5% to 6.5%. The germline gives CDR1 MDHEN, CDR2 SYDVKM. V dropped 7 bases and J dropped 0 bases, with 18 bases sitting between them. CDR3 length: 16 amino acids. This sample stems from a study of neurological immune-mediated disorders. For sorted libraries, the input was about 1 million CD4+ or CD8+ T cells. Findings of the study overall: Expansion of TCR clones was greatest in HTLV-1-associated myelopathy and smallest in multiple sclerosis, where it fell below that of healthy controls.

This receptor was obtained from a man aged 50 to 60 in good health. Material for sequencing was CD4+ T cells from blood. This sequence joins TRBV28 and TRBJ1-2; no clear D. This CDR3 reads CASTQLTETPNYGYTF. As DNA, the CDR3 is TGTGCCAGCACCCAACTTACCGAGACCCCTAACTATGGCTACACCTTC.